This entry lists 8 T cell receptor beta chains sequenced from one sample in a study of blood T cell repertoires in COVID-19. Method: immunoSEQ multiplex PCR; TCRdb's copy keeps in-frame clones and lacks some. The table records approximately 89,000 clones, about 80% of them present only once. The sequenced sample consisted of peripheral blood. Receptors were obtained from a woman of 80 years or more with acute or convalescent COVID-19.

The chain employs TRBV6-6 and TRBJ2-3; D perhaps matches TRBD2 (6 bases). The CDR3 extends over 14 amino acids. CDR1 and CDR2 (germline): MNHNY, SVGAGI (reference sequence). V was clipped by 0 bases and J by 3 bases, with 7 bases between them. CDR3 sequence (DNA): TGTGCCAGCAGTTACTCGGAGGGAACAGATACGCAGTATTTT. This sequence encodes CASSYSEGTDTQYF.

This clone showed up just a few times. The V call is TRBV10-1, the J call TRBJ2-2, with TRBD2 matching 8 bases. Germline loops: CDR1 WNHNN, CDR2 SYGVQD (reference sequence). The CDR3 runs 17 residues. V shed 7 bases, J shed 6 bases, and the junction held 16 bases outside the gene matches. The CDR3 DNA reads as TGCGCCAGCACCAGCCAGGGAGGAGCGGGGGTTCCCGGGGAGCTGTTTTTT. Translating gives CASTSQGGAGVPGELFF.

This chain connects TRBV24-1 to TRBJ2-3; TRBD2 matches 9 bases. Germline V lookup: CDR1 KGHDR, CDR2 SFDVKD. V trimming: 6 bases; J trimming: 4 bases; junction bases outside the gene matches: 7. The CDR3 length is 15 residues. As DNA, the CDR3 is TGTGCCACCAGTTTAGGGCTAGCGGGACCAGATACGCAGTATTTT. The encoded protein is CATSLGLAGPDTQYF.

The V call is TRBV19, the J call TRBJ1-1; no clear D. Deletions cut 0 bases from V and 6 bases from J, with 8 bases between. This CDR3 is built from 13 residues. The germline gives CDR1 LNHDA, CDR2 SQIVND (reference sequence). The CDR3 spells CASSIDPGAEAFF. CDR3 coding DNA: TGTGCCAGTAGTATAGATCCAGGCGCTGAAGCTTTCTTT.

The rearrangement joins TRBV5-1 to TRBJ1-3; 7 positions match TRBD1. Per the germline V gene, CDR1 is SGHRS and CDR2 is YFSETQ. This CDR3 region has 14 residues. Trimming at V came to 2 bases and at J to 2 bases, leaving 1 base not matched to a gene. CDR3 residues: CASSLDRAGNTIYF. CDR3 sequence (DNA): TGCGCCAGCAGCTTAGACAGGGCTGGAAACACCATATATTTT.

In its sample, this clone was seen once. The junction departs from germline at one end; a sequencing error may be responsible. The rearrangement joins TRBV7-2 to TRBJ2-7; the match to TRBD2 covers 10 bases. The CDR3 is 13 residues long. The V gene's germline CDR1 is SGHTA and CDR2 FQGNSA. Written as DNA, the CDR3 is TGTGCCAGCAGCCTAGCGGGAGCTCTCGAGCAGTACTTC. Protein: CASSLAGALEQYF.

This clone showed up just once. The CDR3 here is CASSRTGRTGELFF. As DNA, the CDR3 is TGTGCCAGCAGCCGGACAGGGAGGACCGGGGAGCTGTTTTTT. This chain links TRBV11-3 with TRBJ2-2; 8 nucleotides match TRBD1. The CDR3 has 14 residues. Germline assignment: CDR1 SGHNT and CDR2 YENEEA. Trimming took 5 bases from V and 5 from J; bases not matched to a gene: 4.

The rearrangement joins TRBV5-6 to TRBJ1-3; a possible D gene is TRBD1 (5 bases). Germline assignment: CDR1 SGHDT and CDR2 YYEEEE. CDR3 size: 14 residues. V gave up 1 base and J gave up 2 bases, with 7 bases separating them. The CDR3 reads CASSLYRPGNTIYF. CDR3 coding DNA: TGTGCCAGCAGCTTGTACAGGCCTGGAAACACCATATATTTT.